The 3 T cell receptor beta chains below all came from one sample that was sequenced in a study of T-cell reconstitution after alpha-beta-depleted transplantation in children. Unique molecular identifiers were used to barcode this TCRbeta library. TCRdb re-analysed the PCR reads in MiXCR, keeping a single row per CDR3 protein. The sample lists roughly 670,000 distinct CDR3 sequences, less than 15% occurring once. This sample comprised PBMCs, obtained before TCRalphabeta/CD19-depleted stem cell transplant. Source of these receptors: a girl aged 2 to 10 with congenital amegakaryocytic thrombocytopenia, due to receive a stem cell transplant.

The V and J genes are TRBV20-1 and TRBJ2-1; 8 bases map to TRBD2. CDR1 is DFQATT, CDR2 SNEGSKA, per germline (reference sequence). V shed 6 bases, J shed 3 bases, and the junction held 13 bases outside the gene matches. This CDR3 contains 16 residues. This CDR3 is CSAPVIGSGVYNEQFF. The DNA of the CDR3 is TGCAGTGCCCCTGTCATAGGTAGCGGGGTCTACAATGAGCAGTTCTTC.

This clonotype has only a few counts. This chain links TRBV28 with TRBJ2-7, with 9 bases matching TRBD1. CDR1 is MDHEN and CDR2 is SYDVKM in the germline V gene. J was trimmed by 4 bases and V by 6 bases; bases with no gene match: 7. The CDR3 covers 14 residues. The DNA of the CDR3 is TGTGCCAGCAGAACGACAGGGGGTCAATACGAGCAGTACTTC. Amino acids: CASRTTGGQYEQYF.

This clonotype turned up a few times. The chain links TRBV14 to TRBJ2-5; unclear D gene. CDR1 and CDR2 from the germline V gene are SGHDN and FVKESK. The CDR3 length is 13 residues. The V end was cut by 1 base, the J end by 3 bases, with 6 bases between. CDR3 region: CASSQVIEETQYF. The CDR3 DNA follows: TGTGCCAGCAGCCAAGTTATTGAAGAGACCCAGTACTTC.